The 26 T cell receptor beta chains listed next were all sequenced from one sample in a study of T cells in Graves' hyperthyroidism and ophthalmopathy (dated by TCRdb to 2018 to 2020). Library preparation used multiplex PCR. The run used an Illumina HiSeq 2000. The TCR beta CDR3 regions were amplified from the RNA transcripts. A first-round RT-PCR of the TCR CDR3 used the HTBI primer set with the Qiagen OneStep RT-PCR kit. TCRdb applied fastp at Q25 and MiXCR to the public reads, then kept only in-frame beta chains. Here each entry gathers all rows of one CDR3 protein and keeps the most common genes and DNA. The sample has 300,000 to 500,000 distinct CDR3 sequences on record, just under 15% of them singletons. Together, the top ten hold 32% of the sample. Sequencing was carried out using blood. Every receptor here comes from a woman between 25 and 40 years old with Graves' hyperthyroidism.

Only a few counts were recorded for this clonotype. The gene calls are TRBV7-9 and TRBJ1-1; 8 nucleotides agree with TRBD1. The J segment lost 3 bases and the V segment lost 6 bases, leaving 15 bases of the junction unmatched. Germline V lookup: CDR1 SEHNR, CDR2 FQNEAQ (reference sequence). This CDR3 has 17 residues. In nucleotides, the CDR3 is TGTGCCAGCAGTCCCATGGGGCAGGGGGCGCGGGACACTGAAGCTTTCTTT. Translation gives CASSPMGQGARDTEAFF.

This clonotype was seen many times. CDR3 residues: CASAVTANYGYTF. The CDR3 nucleotides are TGTGCCAGCGCTGTAACAGCTAACTATGGCTACACCTTC. The chain is built from TRBV11-2 and TRBJ1-2, with D unclear. The CDR3 is 13 amino acids. V lost 8 bases and J lost 0, with 10 bases in between. Germline V gives CDR1 SGHAT, CDR2 FQNNGV. Full variable domain (rest looked up from reference TRBV11-2 and TRBJ1-2): EAGVAQSPRYKIIEKRQSVAFWCNPISGHATLYWYQQILGQGPKLLIQFQNNGVVDDSQLPKDRFSAERLKGVDSTLKIQPAKLEDSAVYLCASAVTANYGYTFGSGTRLTVV.

This clonotype has a count of ten or more. The chain carries TRBV3-1 and TRBJ2-2, with unresolved D. The CDR3 consists of 11 residues. Germline lookup yields CDR1 LGHDT and CDR2 YNNKEL (reference sequence). V lost 0 bases, J lost 7 bases, and 0 bases lay in between. In DNA, the CDR3 is TGTGCCAGCAGCCAAGACGGGGAGCTGTTTTTT. Its protein product is CASSQDGELFF.

The chain combines TRBV11-2 with TRBJ2-1; D not resolved. The V end was cut by 4 bases, the J end by 8 bases, with 6 bases between. This CDR3 is built from 11 residues. Germline values: CDR1 SGHAT, CDR2 FQNNGV. CDR3 amino acids: CASSSHYEQFF. In DNA, the CDR3 is TGTGCCAGCAGCTCACACTATGAGCAGTTCTTC.

The gene calls are TRBV5-4 and TRBJ2-1, with TRBD2 identical over 12 bases. V was pared by 6 bases and J by 7 bases, with 11 bases of the junction left unmatched. CDR1 and CDR2 (germline): SGHNT, YYREEE (reference sequence). CDR3 length: 16 residues. The CDR3 protein is CASNLGGLAGKNEQFF. The CDR3 DNA reads as TGTGCCAGCAACCTCGGTGGACTAGCGGGGAAAAATGAGCAGTTCTTC.

This clonotype was picked up a small number of times. Here the CDR3 DNA reads TGCAGTGCTAGAGTGAGGGGCGCGAGCAATCAGCCCCAGCATTTT. It translates to CSARVRGASNQPQHF. The chain combines TRBV20-1 with TRBJ1-5, with a weak D call TRBD1 (5 bases). The CDR3 covers 15 residues. V dropped 1 base and J dropped 1 base, with 11 bases sitting between them. The germline V gene encodes CDR1 DFQATT and CDR2 SNEGSKA (reference sequence).

This clonotype has only a few counts. The V and J genes are TRBV20-1 and TRBJ2-7, with TRBD2 as a possible D gene (6 bases). Germline CDR1 DFQATT, CDR2 SNEGSKA (reference sequence). The CDR3 totals 15 residues. V lost 0 bases to trimming and J lost 4 bases, with 16 bases between them. The CDR3 reads CSARDGERVLYEQYF. In DNA, the CDR3 is TGCAGTGCTAGAGATGGGGAGCGGGTTTTATACGAGCAGTACTTC.

V gene TRBV12-3 or TRBV12-4 combines with J gene TRBJ2-6; D not resolved. This CDR3 is 18 amino acids long. Trimming left V 2 bases short and J 0 bases short, with 14 bases between. CDR3 in amino acids: CASSLRSQVRSGANVLTF. DNA of the CDR3: TGTGCCAGCAGTTTAAGATCTCAGGTCCGCTCTGGGGCCAACGTCCTGACTTTC.

In its sample, this clonotype was seen many times. The CDR3 reads CAWDHRTDTQYF. The CDR3 coding sequence is TGTGCCTGGGACCACCGCACAGATACGCAGTATTTT. V gene TRBV30 combines with J gene TRBJ2-3; D gene unclear. Trimming left V 5 bases short and J 1 base short, with 7 bases between. CDR3 size: 12 residues. Germline lookup yields CDR1 GTSNPN and CDR2 SVGIG (reference sequence).

This clonotype was observed a few times. The rearrangement links TRBV2 to TRBJ1-5; TRBD1 agrees at 7 bases. The V gene's germline CDR1 is SNHLY and CDR2 FYNNEI. The V gene end was trimmed by 5 bases and the J gene end by 2 bases; junction bases not matched to a gene: 3. The CDR3 contains 14 residues. The CDR3 here is CASSTGEGNQPQHF. The CDR3 DNA sequence: TGTGCCAGCAGTACAGGGGAGGGCAATCAGCCCCAGCATTTT.

This clonotype was seen repeatedly, ten times or more. The chain employs TRBV28 and TRBJ1-2; 7 bases are shared with TRBD1. Per the germline V gene, CDR1 is MDHEN and CDR2 is SYDVKM. After removal of 5 bases from V and 5 bases from J, the junction contained 11 bases not matched to a gene. The CDR3 length is 15 residues. CDR3 sequence (DNA): TGTGCCAGCAGTCCCGAGGGACAGCCCTTGTATGGCTACACCTTC. This translates into CASSPEGQPLYGYTF.

In this sample, this clonotype turned up a few times. The chain uses TRBV20-1 and TRBJ2-1, with 7 bases fitting TRBD2. The CDR3 loop spans 16 amino acids. In germline, CDR1 is DFQATT, CDR2 SNEGSKA (reference sequence). Trimming cost V 4 bases and J 3 bases; bases outside gene matches: 12. The CDR3 coding sequence is TGCAGTGCTATCCCTCTCCGGACTAGAGACTACAATGAGCAGTTCTTC. It encodes CSAIPLRTRDYNEQFF.

This clonotype was seen at least ten times. The chain has TRBV3-1 and TRBJ2-5; tentatively, D is TRBD1 (5 bases). V lost 5 bases to trimming and J lost 1 base, with 17 bases between them. This CDR3 is built from 16 residues. Looked up from germline, CDR1 is LGHDT and CDR2 is YNNKEL (reference sequence). This CDR3 reads CASSYYRKKRQETQYF. CDR3 bases: TGTGCCAGCAGCTACTACAGGAAAAAGCGCCAAGAGACCCAGTACTTC.

V usage is TRBV30 and J usage is TRBJ1-1, with TRBD1 as a possible D gene (6 bases). The CDR3 spans 15 residues. The V end lost 3 bases, the J end lost 1 base, and 15 bases lay between the germline ends. Germline CDR1 and CDR2: GTSNPN and SVGIG (reference sequence). The DNA for the CDR3 is TGTGCCTGGAGCCTGCTGTCCAGGGGGAACACTGAAGCTTTCTTT. Translated, it gives CAWSLLSRGNTEAFF. Variable domain in full (rest from reference TRBV30 and TRBJ1-1): SQTIHQWPATLVQPVGSPLSLECTVEGTSNPNLYWYRQAAGRGLQLLFYSVGIGQISSEVPQNLSASRPQDRQFILSSKKLLLSDSGFYLCAWSLLSRGNTEAFFGQGTRLTVV.

This sequence joins TRBV5-6 and TRBJ1-2, with 7 nucleotides matching TRBD1. The germline V gene has CDR1 SGHDT and CDR2 YYEEEE. The trim removed 3 bases at V and 0 bases at J, leaving 5 bases unmatched. This CDR3 is 15 amino acids long. The CDR3 nucleotides are TGTGCCAGCAGCTATACAGGGGATCCTAACTATGGCTACACCTTC. Its translation is CASSYTGDPNYGYTF.

This clonotype turned up a few times. J is TRBJ2-7 and V is TRBV6-1, with TRBD1 as a possible D gene (6 bases). The CDR3 has 15 residues. The V and J ends lost 6 bases and 0 bases respectively, with 15 bases between them. Germline V gene lookup returns CDR1 MNHNS and CDR2 SASEGT. The CDR3 here is CASSAGVPSSYEQYF. CDR3 coding DNA: TGTGCCAGCAGCGCAGGGGTTCCCTCCTCCTACGAGCAGTACTTC.

In its sample, this clonotype was seen a few times. This chain connects TRBV25-1 to TRBJ1-2; D is undetermined. V was clipped by 2 bases and J by 4 bases, with 8 bases between them. The CDR3 loop spans 13 amino acids. Germline assignment: CDR1 MGHDK and CDR2 SYGVNS. CDR3 nucleotide sequence: TGTGCCAGCAGTGAAGGAGGGCTCTATGGCTACACCTTC. Encoded protein: CASSEGGLYGYTF.

In this sample, this clonotype turned up a few times. The chain uses TRBV9 and TRBJ2-5, with 8 bases aligning to TRBD2. Unmatched junction bases numbered 9, after V lost 3 bases and J lost 5 bases. CDR1 and CDR2 from the germline V gene are SGDLS and YYNGEE. The CDR3 is made up of 15 amino acids. The CDR3 region is CASSAGTVAGETQYF. The DNA for the CDR3 is TGTGCCAGCAGCGCCGGGACGGTAGCGGGGGAGACCCAGTACTTC.

In regard to this clonotype: This may come from a read error, since a much larger clone is one base off. This chain uses TRBV5-4 with TRBJ2-2; 8 bases fit TRBD1. Germline V gives CDR1 SGHNT, CDR2 YYREEE (reference sequence). The CDR3 is 15 residues long. V lost 4 bases, J lost 3 bases, and 5 bases stayed unmatched. The CDR3 DNA sequence: TGTGCCAGCAGCGCCGGACAGGGAGACACCGGGGAGCTGTTTTTT. It codes for CASSAGQGDTGELFF.

This clonotype was observed many times. V is TRBV5-6 and J is TRBJ1-1; D remains ambiguous. V was trimmed by 0 bases and J by 4 bases, leaving 10 bases between them. The CDR3 contains 14 residues. CDR1 is SGHDT, CDR2 YYEEEE, per germline. CDR3 residues: CASSLVRLGTEAFF. CDR3 in DNA: TGTGCCAGCAGCTTGGTACGACTCGGCACTGAAGCTTTCTTT.

V usage is TRBV11-3 and J usage is TRBJ2-2; D gene ambiguous. The CDR3 extends over 13 amino acids. CDR1 is SGHNT, CDR2 YENEEA, per germline. Trimming left V 1 base short and J 8 bases short, with 8 bases between. CDR3 amino acids: CASSLGGLGELFF. The CDR3 DNA is TGTGCCAGCAGCTTAGGGGGTCTGGGGGAGCTGTTTTTT.

This clonotype was counted at least ten times. The chain combines TRBV6-1 with TRBJ2-3, with 7 bases matching TRBD2. After removal of 5 bases from V and 6 bases from J, the junction contained 20 bases not matched to a gene. Per the germline V gene, CDR1 is MNHNS and CDR2 is SASEGT. This CDR3 contains 18 residues. The CDR3: CASSYSPLLAAGGDTQYF. The CDR3 nucleotides are TGTGCCAGCAGTTATTCTCCACTACTAGCCGCCGGGGGGGATACGCAGTATTTT.

The sample holds many counts of this clonotype. The V and J genes are TRBV10-3 and TRBJ2-5; perhaps TRBD2 as D (5 bases). The CDR3 covers 15 residues. V was shortened by 0 bases and J by 4 bases, with 12 bases between the two germline ends. In germline, CDR1 is ENHRY, CDR2 SYGVKD. CDR3 sequence reads: CAISESSVGGETQYF. CDR3 coding DNA: TGTGCCATCAGTGAGTCATCGGTTGGAGGAGAGACCCAGTACTTC.

This clonotype turned up a few times. The chain recombines TRBV29-1 with TRBJ2-3; TRBD2 matches at 9 bases. The CDR3 runs to 15 residues. Trimming removed 2 bases from V and 1 base from J; junction bases left unmatched: 4. Germline V lookup: CDR1 SQVTM, CDR2 ANQGSEA. CDR3 amino acids: CSVEIRGRGTDTQYF. CDR3 nucleotide sequence: TGCAGCGTTGAAATCCGCGGGAGGGGCACAGATACGCAGTATTTT.

This chain connects TRBV11-2 to TRBJ2-7; D is ambiguous. Trimming took 2 bases from V and 2 from J, leaving 10 bases between them. This CDR3 is 14 amino acids long. Per the germline V gene, CDR1 is SGHAT and CDR2 is FQNNGV. CDR3 protein: CASSLSHSPYEQYF. The CDR3 DNA sequence: TGTGCCAGCAGCTTATCCCATTCTCCCTACGAGCAGTACTTC.

This clonotype was found many times. This chain joins TRBV7-3 and TRBJ2-7, with a weak D call TRBD2 (6 bases). Trimming cost V 4 bases and J 7 bases, with 14 bases left between them. The CDR3 consists of 13 residues. The germline V gene has CDR1 SGHTA and CDR2 FQGTGA. The CDR3 sequence is CASSSDYSGEQYF. CDR3 bases: TGTGCCAGCAGCTCGGACTACTCTGGGGAGCAGTACTTC.